A selection of T cell receptor beta chains follows, all from one sample in a study of T cell repertoires in cytomegalovirus infection. These receptors lack a known antigen. Using its own MiXCR run on the reads, TCRdb lists one record per CDR3 protein. The table lists about a million distinct CDR3 sequences, around 30% of them singletons, with about an eighth in the top ten. The source was cultured CD8+ T cells from PBMCs, collected from culture after CMV antigen stimulation. These receptors were obtained from a human donor in good health (CMV status not recorded). Some clones in this sample may be carry-over from other donors' samples. Both conserved end residues are part of each CDR3. Fields, in order: clone size, D gene, V gene, J gene, CDR3 DNA, CDR3 protein. The D gene is left open where the match is weak. Clone size is given for some rows only: seen once, a few or many times, or a class if the clone is expanded.

few	NA	TRBV6-5	TRBJ2-5	TGTGCCAGCAGTTGGGGACCGAATCTCCAAGAGACCCAGTACTTC	CASSWGPNLQETQYF
few	TRBD1	TRBV12-3/TRBV12-4	TRBJ2-3	TGTGCCAGCAGTTTACCCGGGACAGGATGGGATACGCAGTATTTT	CASSLPGTGWDTQYF
NA	TRBD1	TRBV10-3	TRBJ2-3	TGTGCCATCAGTGAGAACAGGGGGAGCACAGATACGCAGTATTTT	CAISENRGSTDTQYF
many	NA	TRBV6-5	TRBJ2-2	TGTGCCAGCCTGCCGGCAGGGACCACCGGGGAGCTGTTTTTT	CASLPAGTTGELFF
few	NA	TRBV12-3/TRBV12-4	TRBJ1-1	TGTGCCAGCAGCTGGAGTTTCACTGAAGCTTTCTTT	CASSWSFTEAFF
NA	TRBD1	TRBV11-1	TRBJ2-1	TGTGCCAGCAGCCACATAAGGGGCACAGGGGCCTACAATGAGCAGTTCTTC	CASSHIRGTGAYNEQFF
NA	NA	TRBV27	TRBJ2-2	TGTGCCAGCAGGTGGGGGCAATGGAACACCGGGGAGCTGTTTTTT	CASRWGQWNTGELFF
NA	NA	TRBV19	TRBJ1-1	TGTGCCAGTAGTATAGATTCCCCCGCGAACACTGAAGCTTTCTTT	CASSIDSPANTEAFF
few	NA	TRBV15	TRBJ2-1	TGTGCCACCAGCAGAGAGGGCCTGAGGAATGAGCAGTTCTTC	CATSREGLRNEQFF
many	TRBD1	TRBV7-8	TRBJ1-1	TGTGCCAGCAGCCCGAGAGGGACAGCTACTGAAGCTTTCTTT	CASSPRGTATEAFF
few	TRBD1	TRBV20-1	TRBJ2-1	TGCAGTGCTAGAGATCACAGGGACAGCTCCTACAATGAGCAGTTCTTC	CSARDHRDSSYNEQFF
NA	TRBD2	TRBV20-1	TRBJ2-1	TGCAGTGCCGGGTGGGCTAGCGGGGGGCTCTCCTACAATGAGCAGTTCTTC	CSAGWASGGLSYNEQFF
many	NA	TRBV7-9	TRBJ2-5	TGTGCCAGTACGGGGCGGGGAGACCTCCAACTCCAAGAGACCCAGTACTTC	CASTGRGDLQLQETQYF
NA	NA	TRBV7-9	TRBJ2-2	TGTGCCAGCAGCTTGCTGGGGAGATCGAACACCGGGGAGCTGTTTTTT	CASSLLGRSNTGELFF
NA	TRBD1	TRBV5-6	TRBJ1-4	TGTGCCAGCAGCTTGGGAGACAGGGGCCGGGAAAAACTGTTTTTT	CASSLGDRGREKLFF
few	NA	TRBV19	TRBJ2-1	TGTGCCAGTAGTATGTCTGGTTTTAAGGGAAATGAGCAGTTCTTC	CASSMSGFKGNEQFF
NA	NA	TRBV20-1	TRBJ1-5	TGCAGTGCTAGTAGGGGGGGGAGGGGAGGAAGCAATCAGCCCCAGCATTTT	CSASRGGRGGSNQPQHF
NA	NA	TRBV25-1	TRBJ1-6	TGTGCCAGCAGTGAATCGTCAGGCGTATTCACCCTCCACTTT	CASSESSGVFTLHF
NA	NA	TRBV29-1	TRBJ2-1	TGCAGCGTTGTCGGGGCCTCCTACAATGAGCAGTTCTTC	CSVVGASYNEQFF
few	TRBD1	TRBV7-6	TRBJ2-2	TGTGCCAGCAGCGTAGGGGGCGGCGGGGAGCTGTTTTTT	CASSVGGGGELFF
few	TRBD1	TRBV7-2	TRBJ2-3	TGTGCCAGCAGCTCCGGGACAGGAATCACAGATACGCAGTATTTT	CASSSGTGITDTQYF
NA	NA	TRBV3-1	TRBJ1-5	TGTGCCAGCAGCCAATCCTTGGAGGGAGGCAATCAGCCCCAGCATTTT	CASSQSLEGGNQPQHF
few	NA	TRBV7-6	TRBJ1-1	TGTGCCAGCAGCCTAGCAGGGGAGCCTGAAGCTTTCTTT	CASSLAGEPEAFF
NA	NA	TRBV7-2	TRBJ2-4	TGTGCCAGCAGCCCCCTAGGTAACATTCAGTACTTC	CASSPLGNIQYF
many	NA	TRBV7-8	TRBJ1-5	TGTGCCAGCAGCTTAGCGCTGCGGGGTCAGCCCCAGCATTTT	CASSLALRGQPQHF
NA	NA	TRBV11-2	TRBJ2-5	TGTGCCAGCAGTTCTATAAAAGAGACCCAGTACTTC	CASSSIKETQYF
NA	NA	TRBV19	TRBJ2-1	TGTGCCAGTACCTCTACCGTGCGGTCAAATGAGCAGTTCTTC	CASTSTVRSNEQFF
few	NA	TRBV6-5	TRBJ1-6	TGTGCCAGCAGTAGCCCTACACGCTCACCCCTCCACTTT	CASSSPTRSPLHF
NA	NA	TRBV6-5	TRBJ1-1	TGTGCCAGCAGTTACTCGAATGGGAGAGACAGACAAGCTTTCTTT	CASSYSNGRDRQAFF
few	NA	TRBV7-6	TRBJ2-4	TGTGCCAGCAGCTTTCCCAGGGAAGCCAAAAACATTCAGTACTTC	CASSFPREAKNIQYF
few	NA	TRBV4-1	TRBJ1-1	TGCGCCAGCAGCCTTAAAGACGGTTGGACTGAAGCTTTCTTT	CASSLKDGWTEAFF
NA	TRBD2	TRBV20-1	TRBJ2-3	TGCAGTGCTAGAGATCGGTTTGCGGGGGGCCCGACTAGCACAGATACGCAGTATTTT	CSARDRFAGGPTSTDTQYF
many	TRBD1	TRBV7-6	TRBJ2-3	TGTGCCAGCAGCTCTAGCCGGGACAGGGACCCCACAGATACGCAGTATTTT	CASSSSRDRDPTDTQYF
NA	NA	TRBV6-2/TRBV6-3	TRBJ2-3	TGTGCCTCAGTTAAAGAAGCGGGCACAGATACGCAGTATTTT	CASVKEAGTDTQYF
few	TRBD1	TRBV18	TRBJ2-7	TGTGCCAGCTCACCCGACAGGGACCACGAGCAGTACTTC	CASSPDRDHEQYF
NA	NA	TRBV24-1	TRBJ1-1	TGTGCCACTGGGAGGACCGGGTCTGAAGCTTTCTTT	CATGRTGSEAFF
NA	NA	TRBV6-2/TRBV6-3	TRBJ1-1	TGTGCCAGCAGTGCGACCAGGGGGAACACTGAAGCTTTCTTT	CASSATRGNTEAFF
NA	NA	TRBV27	TRBJ2-3	TGTGCCAGCAGTCCAGCCAGAGGCACAGATACGCAGTATTTT	CASSPARGTDTQYF
many	NA	TRBV7-9	TRBJ2-5	TGTGCCAGCAACCTCGGATTTCAAGAGACCCAGTACTTC	CASNLGFQETQYF
NA	NA	TRBV12-3/TRBV12-4	TRBJ1-1	TGTGCCAGCAGTTTCCAGGCCTCGGGCCTCGGCACTGAAGCTTTCTTT	CASSFQASGLGTEAFF
once	NA	TRBV27	TRBJ2-5	TGTGCCAGCACCAATTGGCCGGGGGGCAGGGAGACCCAGTACTTC	CASTNWPGGRETQYF
once	NA	TRBV7-2	TRBJ1-2	TGTGCCAGCAGCACGCAAGCCCCTTCCCACTATGGCTACACCTTC	CASSTQAPSHYGYTF
NA	NA	TRBV27	TRBJ2-2	TGTGCCAGCAGTTTAGACACCAGGGAGCTGTTTTTT	CASSLDTRELFF
NA	NA	TRBV2	TRBJ2-3	TGTGCCAGCAGTGAGCGGGGGACAACAGATACGCAGTATTTT	CASSERGTTDTQYF
NA	NA	TRBV6-5	TRBJ1-5	TGTGCCAGCAGTTACTCTGGGACAAGGTTTGGAGGCAATCAGCCCCAGCATTTT	CASSYSGTRFGGNQPQHF
NA	NA	TRBV19	TRBJ1-2	TGTGCCAGTAGTAATATGGGAGTTGATGGCTACACCTTC	CASSNMGVDGYTF
many	TRBD2	TRBV7-6	TRBJ2-1	TGTGCCAGCAGCTTTCGCGCGGGGGCCTACAATGAGCAGTTCTTC	CASSFRAGAYNEQFF
once	NA	TRBV27	TRBJ1-2	TGTGCCAGCAGTTTATCGAACGGGACGCCCTATGGCTACACCTTC	CASSLSNGTPYGYTF
NA	TRBD1	TRBV25-1	TRBJ2-1	TGTGCCATCGAAACAGGGGTGAACTACAATGAGCAGTTCTTC	CAIETGVNYNEQFF
many	TRBD2	TRBV7-2	TRBJ2-2	TGTGCCAGCAGCTACGGACTAGCGGGGGATGCCGGGGAGCTGTTTTTT	CASSYGLAGDAGELFF
many	NA	TRBV7-2	TRBJ1-2	TGTGCCAGCAGCTCCAGTAGCAGGGTAACAAACTATGGCTACACCTTC	CASSSSSRVTNYGYTF
many	NA	TRBV7-8	TRBJ2-2	TGTGCCAGCAGCTTAGACCGGGACTCGAACACCGGGGAGCTGTTTTTT	CASSLDRDSNTGELFF
few	NA	TRBV6-1	TRBJ1-2	TGTGCCACCGGAGCAGATAACTATGGCTACACCTTC	CATGADNYGYTF
few	NA	TRBV6-5	TRBJ2-7	TGTGCCAGCAGTTACTCGATGGGGACCCACGAGCAGTACTTC	CASSYSMGTHEQYF
NA	NA	TRBV10-3	TRBJ2-7	TGTGCCATCAGTGAGTCTTTGGGGGAGCAGTACTTC	CAISESLGEQYF
many	TRBD1	TRBV7-8	TRBJ2-1	TGTGCCAGCAGCTTAGTAGGGACAGGGTTTCTCCACAATGAGCAGTTCTTC	CASSLVGTGFLHNEQFF
few	NA	TRBV6-2/TRBV6-3	TRBJ2-1	TGTGCCAGCAGTTCGGGACCGTCCTACAATGAGCAGTTCTTC	CASSSGPSYNEQFF